This passage covers 22 T cell receptor beta chains from one sample sequenced in a study of metastatic and nonmetastatic thyroid tumors. TCRdb reanalyzed the PCR reads with MiXCR. This table holds about 59,000 clones, 16% found once. All patients were untreated before thyroid surgery. Sequencing was performed on blood. Receptors originate from a male donor with papillary thyroid cancer or a benign thyroid nodule (not recorded which). Some clones in this sample may be carry-over from other donors' samples.

The table lists this clone with many counts. This chain uses TRBV15 with TRBJ1-5; unclear D gene. V was clipped by 0 bases and J by 0 bases, with 12 bases between them. This CDR3 is built from 17 residues. Germline lookup yields CDR1 LNHNV and CDR2 YYDKDF (reference sequence). As DNA, the CDR3 is TGTGCCACCAGCAGAGATGAGGGCAGCCCTAGCAATCAGCCCCAGCATTTT. Translated: CATSRDEGSPSNQPQHF.

This clone came up a few times. Possible read error: a much larger clone is one base away. The rearrangement uses TRBV11-2 and TRBJ2-3; 9 nucleotides align to TRBD2. The germline V gene has CDR1 SGHAT and CDR2 FQNNGV. The CDR3 is 17 amino acids. Trimming removed 7 bases from V and 4 bases from J; junction bases left unmatched: 15. CDR3 in amino acids: CASIHPLSGGISDTQYF. The CDR3 DNA sequence: TGTGCCAGCATCCACCCGCTTAGCGGGGGTATCTCAGATACGCAGTATTTT.

At least ten counts were recorded for this clone. The V and J genes are TRBV10-3 and TRBJ2-6; no reliable D call. Germline CDR1 and CDR2: ENHRY and SYGVKD. This CDR3 is 15 amino acids long. The V gene lost 6 bases and the J gene lost 1 base, with 10 bases spanning the gap. This CDR3 is CAISQQLSGANVLTF. DNA of the CDR3: TGTGCCATCAGCCAACAGTTATCTGGGGCCAACGTCCTGACTTTC.

Many counts were recorded for this clone. The chain couples TRBV29-1 to TRBJ1-1; 9 bases are a match to TRBD1. Germline V gives CDR1 SQVTM, CDR2 ANQGSEA. This CDR3 is built from 12 residues. The junction had 3 bases not matched to a gene; V was cut back by 6 bases and J by 4 bases. This CDR3 is CSVGGQGTEAFF. The CDR3 DNA follows: TGCAGCGTCGGGGGACAGGGCACTGAAGCTTTCTTT. The variable domain in full, completed from reference TRBV29-1 and TRBJ1-1, reads SAVISQKPSRDICQRGTSLTIQCQVDSQVTMMFWYRQQPGQSLTLIATANQGSEATYESGFVIDKFPISRPNLTFSTLTVSNMSPEDSSIYLCSVGGQGTEAFFGQGTRLTVV.

This clone was seen many times. The J gene is TRBJ2-3, the V gene TRBV5-8; 8 bases align to TRBD1. Per germline, CDR1 SGHTS and CDR2 YDEGEE. With 3 bases clipped from V and 2 bases from J, the junction kept 2 bases outside the gene matches. CDR3 size: 14 residues. CDR3 amino acids: CASSWQGATDTQYF. The CDR3 DNA is TGTGCCAGCAGCTGGCAGGGGGCCACAGATACGCAGTATTTT.

This clone is medium-sized by share. The J gene is TRBJ1-3, the V gene TRBV6-2 or TRBV6-3; D remains unclear. CDR3 length: 15 residues. Trimming removed 2 bases at V and 0 bases at J, with 8 bases between. The germline CDR1 and CDR2 sequences are MNHEY and SVGEGT. CDR3: CASSYGETSGNTIYF. The CDR3 DNA reads TGTGCCAGCAGTTACGGGGAGACCTCTGGAAACACCATATATTTT.

This clone was seen only a few times. Within the sample, other DNA sequences also encode this same CDR3. The chain couples TRBV6-1 to TRBJ1-6; 7 bases match TRBD1. CDR3 size: 14 residues. Germline V gene lookup returns CDR1 MNHNS and CDR2 SASEGT. V was clipped by 5 bases and J by 19 bases; unmatched bases: 17. CDR3 DNA sequence: TGTGCCAGCAGTCCGACAGGGACCAATTCACCACTACACTTT. Its translation: CASSPTGTNSPLHF.

Comment on this clone: A much larger clone differs from this one at a single base, so this may be a read error. V usage is TRBV11-2 and J usage is TRBJ1-4; D call uncertain. Germline lookup yields CDR1 SGHAT and CDR2 FQNNGV. Trimming cost V 4 bases and J 7 bases, with 16 bases left between them. This CDR3 is built from 15 residues. CDR3 residues: CASSSPSVGSEKLFF. The CDR3 nucleotides read TGTGCCAGCAGCTCCCCCAGCGTGGGGAGTGAAAAACTGTTTTTT. Based on the CDR3 plus reference TRBV11-2 and TRBJ1-4, the full variable domain is EAGVAQSPRYKIIEKRQSVAFWCNPISGHATLYWYQQILGQGPKLLIQFQNNGVVDDSQLPKDRFSAERLKGVDSTLKIQPAKLEDSAVYLCASSSPSVGSEKLFFGSGTQLSVL.

V usage is TRBV7-2 and J usage is TRBJ1-6, with D possibly being TRBD1 (5 bases). Germline V gene lookup returns CDR1 SGHTA and CDR2 FQGNSA. V was shortened by 4 bases and J by 13 bases, with 14 bases between the two germline ends. The CDR3 is made up of 13 amino acids. CDR3 DNA sequence: TGTGCCAGCAGCTCCCGACAGTCTTTTCCCCTCCACTTT. As protein: CASSSRQSFPLHF.

As to this clone: A much larger clone sits a single nucleotide away, making a read error possible. Other DNA sequences in this sample translate to the same CDR3. This chain connects TRBV7-8 to TRBJ2-1, with D perhaps matching TRBD1 (5 bases). The CDR3 extends over 11 amino acids. The V gene's germline CDR1 is SGHVS and CDR2 FQNEAQ. CDR3 sequence: CASSSTGLDVF. The CDR3 nucleotides are TGTGCCAGCAGCTCCACAGGTCTCGATGTCTTC.

This clone was found many times. The chain is built from TRBV10-1 and TRBJ2-3; D tentatively fits TRBD1 or TRBD2 (5 bases each). V lost 10 bases, J lost 6 bases, and 17 bases lay in between. CDR1 is WNHNN, CDR2 SYGVQD, per germline (reference sequence). This CDR3 has 13 residues. CDR3 region: CATTQAWGDTQYF. CDR3 nucleotides: TGCGCCACCACCCAGGCATGGGGGGATACGCAGTATTTT.

This chain connects TRBV12-3 or TRBV12-4 to TRBJ1-2; no clear D gene. V was shortened by 3 bases and J by 4 bases, with 9 bases between the two germline ends. This CDR3 spans 13 amino acids. The CDR3 DNA reads as TGTGCCAGCAGTTTTGGCATGAGCTATGGCTACACCTTC. Residues: CASSFGMSYGYTF.

This clone has a count of ten or more. The chain carries TRBV9 and TRBJ1-1; D gene unclear. The CDR3 has 12 residues. The germline V and J ends were trimmed by 3 bases and 2 bases, with 5 bases remaining between them. Germline CDR1 reads SGDLS; CDR2 reads YYNGEE. CDR3 in amino acids: CASSGSNTEAFF. The CDR3 coding sequence is TGTGCCAGCAGCGGATCAAACACTGAAGCTTTCTTT.

This clone was seen at least ten times. The chain joins TRBV30 to TRBJ1-1; D possibly corresponds to TRBD1 (6 bases). Per germline, CDR1 GTSNPN and CDR2 SVGIG (reference sequence). Trimming took 3 bases from V and 1 from J, leaving 21 bases between them. The CDR3 runs to 17 residues. CDR3 DNA: TGTGCCTGGAGGTACAGGGATACCCTAGGAGGGAACACTGAAGCTTTCTTT. Translation gives CAWRYRDTLGGNTEAFF. Full variable domain (outside the CDR3, taken from reference TRBV30 and TRBJ1-1): SQTIHQWPATLVQPVGSPLSLECTVEGTSNPNLYWYRQAAGRGLQLLFYSVGIGQISSEVPQNLSASRPQDRQFILSSKKLLLSDSGFYLCAWRYRDTLGGNTEAFFGQGTRLTVV.

This clone was picked up a small number of times. Germline is not matched at one junction end, which may reflect a read error. This rearrangement joins TRBV6-5 to TRBJ1-1, with D unclear. Germline lookup yields CDR1 MNHEY and CDR2 SVGAGI. The CDR3 consists of 13 residues. The CDR3 nucleotides are TGTGCCAGCATTTACTCCGCGTTGGCTGAATCTTTCTTT. It yields the protein CASIYSALAESFF.

Points on this clone: Sequence at one end of the junction differs from germline and may be a read error. V gene TRBV11-1 combines with J gene TRBJ2-2; weak D call: TRBD1 (6 bases). Germline V gene data show CDR1 as SGHAT and CDR2 as FQDESV (reference sequence). This CDR3 region has 14 residues. CDR3 sequence: CASRLAQGTGERFF. CDR3 sequence (DNA): TGTGCCAGCAGATTAGCTCAGGGGACCGGGGAGCGGTTTTTT.

This clone was seen at least ten times. This chain joins TRBV5-1 and TRBJ2-1, with D unresolved. The CDR3 is made up of 14 amino acids. The V and J ends lost 5 bases and 4 bases respectively, with 13 bases between them. Germline V gene lookup returns CDR1 SGHRS and CDR2 YFSETQ. The CDR3 DNA sequence: TGCGCCAGCAGTGACGGGCAGTTATACAATGAGCAGTTCTTC. It translates to CASSDGQLYNEQFF. Filled out from reference TRBV5-1 and TRBJ2-1, the complete variable domain reads KAGVTQTPRYLIKTRGQQVTLSCSPISGHRSVSWYQQTPGQGLQFLFEYFSETQRNKGNFPGRFSGRQFSNSRSEMNVSTLELGDSALYLCASSDGQLYNEQFFGPGTRLTVL.

This clone was observed a handful of times. As the CDR3 is not closed by the conserved phenylalanine or tryptophan, this likely results from a read error. The rearrangement links TRBV20-1 to TRBJ1-2; no reliable D call. Germline V gene lookup returns CDR1 DFQATT and CDR2 SNEGSKA (reference sequence). V lost 2 bases, J lost 10 bases, and 11 bases lay in between. The CDR3 contains 11 residues. CDR3 bases: TGCAGTGCTAGACTGGTAGGCGTCTACACCTCC. It translates to CSARLVGVYTS.

This clone came up a few times. The same CDR3 is also encoded by other DNA sequences in this sample. The rearrangement uses TRBV5-6 and TRBJ1-1, with unresolved D. Trimming took 4 bases from V and 1 from J, leaving 11 bases between them. From germline, CDR1 is SGHDT and CDR2 YYEEEE. The CDR3 is 14 amino acids. In DNA, the CDR3 is TGTGCCAGCAGCCCACCGGGAAAGAACACTGAAGCTTTCTTT. It encodes CASSPPGKNTEAFF. The whole variable domain, filled in from reference TRBV5-6 and TRBJ1-1, reads DAGVTQSPTHLIKTRGQQVTLRCSPKSGHDTVSWYQQALGQGPQFIFQYYEEEERQRGNFPDRFSGHQFPNYSSELNVNALLLGDSALYLCASSPPGKNTEAFFGQGTRLTVV.

At least ten counts were recorded for this clone. This rearrangement joins TRBV6-5 to TRBJ2-5; 9 bases are a match to TRBD1. The CDR3 extends over 19 amino acids. The V gene end was trimmed by 2 bases and the J gene end by 0 bases; junction bases not matched to a gene: 13. CDR1 MNHEY and CDR2 SVGAGI come from the germline V gene. CDR3 sequence: CASSYTYGDRVEDQETQYF. In DNA, the CDR3 is TGTGCCAGCAGTTACACCTACGGGGACAGGGTAGAGGACCAAGAGACCCAGTACTTC.

This clone appeared a few times. The chain joins TRBV6-5 to TRBJ2-5, with 7 bases lining up with TRBD1. Germline V gives CDR1 MNHEY, CDR2 SVGAGI. The trim removed 0 bases at V and 4 bases at J, leaving 2 bases unmatched. The CDR3 spans 14 residues. The CDR3 reads CASSYSDRVETQYF. CDR3 DNA: TGTGCCAGCAGTTACTCCGACAGGGTAGAGACCCAGTACTTC.

This clone appeared many times. The chain links TRBV19 to TRBJ1-2; 7 positions agree with TRBD1. V lost 5 bases, J lost 5 bases, and 8 bases stayed unmatched. Germline CDR1 is LNHDA and CDR2 is SQIVND (reference sequence). The CDR3 covers 14 residues. The DNA of the CDR3 is TGTGCCAGTAGTGGCGGACAGGTATTTTATGGCTACACCTTC. Its translation is CASSGGQVFYGYTF.